The 27 T cell receptor beta chains given below trace back to one sample, sequenced in a study of T-cell memory formation after mild COVID-19. TCRdb redid the calling of the 5' RACE reads with MiXCR, one entry per CDR3 protein. Of hundreds of thousands of distinct CDR3 sequences in the sample, roughly 8.2% were seen once. The sample was PBMCs or a T cell subset sorted from them (not recorded which). These receptors were obtained from a man aged 18 to 35 who had mild COVID-19 (a few samples of this study predate the infection). Cell type and time point are not known.

The chain recombines TRBV6-6 with TRBJ2-5, with D perhaps TRBD2 (7 bases). V was shortened by 7 bases and J by 2 bases, with 17 bases between the two germline ends. The germline V gene encodes CDR1 MNHNY and CDR2 SVGAGI (reference sequence). The CDR3 length is 15 residues. The CDR3 sequence is CASTVGGPLQETQYF. CDR3 DNA sequence: TGTGCCAGCACCGTGGGGGGGCCCCTACAAGAGACCCAGTACTTC.

Ten or more counts support this clonotype. This chain uses TRBV29-1 with TRBJ2-4, with D possibly being TRBD2 (5 bases). The germline CDR1 and CDR2 sequences are SQVTM and ANQGSEA. The length of the CDR3 is 13 residues. Trimming left V 2 bases short and J 0 bases short, with 5 bases between. In nucleotides, the CDR3 is TGCAGCGTTGAACTAGCAGCCAAAAACATTCAGTACTTC. Encoded protein: CSVELAAKNIQYF.

This CDR3 reads CASRWTGGSGYTF. The CDR3 bases are TGTGCCAGCAGGTGGACAGGGGGCTCTGGCTACACCTTC. The V gene is TRBV7-2, the J gene TRBJ1-2, with 11 bases fitting TRBD1. The germline V gene has CDR1 SGHTA and CDR2 FQGNSA. The V and J ends lost 6 bases and 7 bases, in that order; junction bases with no gene match: 4. CDR3 length equals 13 residues.

The sample holds a few counts of this clonotype. The J gene is TRBJ2-3, the V gene TRBV7-2, with a weak D call TRBD2 (5 bases). V gave up 5 bases and J gave up 3 bases, with 12 bases separating them. This CDR3 region has 14 residues. Germline lookup yields CDR1 SGHTA and CDR2 FQGNSA. The CDR3 sequence is CASSHNRGTDTQYF. The CDR3 coding sequence is TGTGCCAGCAGCCACAACCGGGGTACAGATACGCAGTATTTT.

This clonotype showed up many times. This chain joins TRBV25-1 and TRBJ2-5, with no clear D. The CDR3 length is 15 residues. The V gene's germline CDR1 is MGHDK and CDR2 SYGVNS. Trimming pared 1 base from V and 5 bases from J, leaving 14 bases between. The CDR3 DNA reads TGTGCCAGCAGTGAATCCGGGCGGATGGGGGAGACCCAGTACTTC. It yields the protein CASSESGRMGETQYF. Full variable domain (rest looked up from reference TRBV25-1 and TRBJ2-5): EADIYQTPRYLVIGTGKKITLECSQTMGHDKMYWYQQDPGMELHLIHYSYGVNSTEKGDLSSESTVSRIRTEHFPLTLESARPSHTSQYLCASSESGRMGETQYFGPGTRLLVL.

The chain recombines TRBV5-4 with TRBJ1-6; possibly TRBD1 for D (6 bases). CDR3 length: 13 residues. Trimming cost V 2 bases and J 10 bases, with 10 bases left between them. Germline V gene lookup returns CDR1 SGHNT and CDR2 YYREEE (reference sequence). The CDR3 protein is CASSFNRDSPLHF. The CDR3 region has the DNA TGTGCCAGCAGCTTTAACAGGGACTCACCCCTCCACTTT. The full variable domain, rest sourced from reference TRBV5-4 and TRBJ1-6, is ETGVTQSPTHLIKTRGQQVTLRCSSQSGHNTVSWYQQALGQGPQFIFQYYREEENGRGNFPPRFSGLQFPNYSSELNVNALELDDSALYLCASSFNRDSPLHFGNGTRLTVT.

This clonotype has more than one count but fewer than ten. The J gene is TRBJ1-2, the V gene TRBV4-3; no definite D call. Per germline, CDR1 LGHNA and CDR2 YSLEER. V lost 0 bases to trimming and J lost 7 bases, with 21 bases between them. The length of the CDR3 is 17 residues. The CDR3 sequence: CASSQEVFNRGSGGYTF. In DNA form, the CDR3 reads TGCGCCAGCAGCCAAGAAGTCTTTAATCGGGGATCCGGTGGCTACACCTTC.

This clonotype was found a few times. V usage is TRBV7-2 and J usage is TRBJ2-3; 7 nucleotides agree with TRBD2. Germline loops: CDR1 SGHTA, CDR2 FQGNSA. Trimming removed 5 bases from V and 4 bases from J; junction bases left unmatched: 6. This CDR3 contains 14 residues. The chain's CDR3 is CASSPQREADTQYF. Here the CDR3 DNA reads TGTGCCAGCAGCCCACAGCGGGAAGCAGATACGCAGTATTTT. Full variable domain (remainder filled in from reference TRBV7-2 and TRBJ2-3): GAGVSQSPSNKVTEKGKDVELRCDPISGHTALYWYRQSLGQGLEFLIYFQGNSAPDKSGLPSDRFSAERTGGSVSTLTIQRTQQEDSAVYLCASSPQREADTQYFGPGTRLTVL.

This chain uses TRBV4-1 with TRBJ2-5; no clear D. Trimming took off 4 bases at V and 7 bases at J, with 16 bases between the two ends. CDR3 length: 14 amino acids. The germline V gene has CDR1 MGHRA and CDR2 YSYEKL. The CDR3 DNA sequence: TGCGCCAGCAGCCTACCCGCCATGCTAGGGACCCAGTACTTC. Its protein is CASSLPAMLGTQYF.

This clonotype was counted only a few times. The chain carries TRBV15 and TRBJ1-2; no reliable D call. The V gene's germline CDR1 is LNHNV and CDR2 YYDKDF (reference sequence). CDR3 length equals 14 residues. V was shortened by 4 bases and J by 6 bases, with 15 bases between the two germline ends. This CDR3 is CATSIDRFSHGYTF. In nucleotides, the CDR3 is TGTGCCACCAGCATAGACCGCTTCAGTCATGGCTACACCTTC. Using reference TRBV15 and TRBJ1-2 for the parts outside the CDR3, the full variable domain is DAMVIQNPRYQVTQFGKPVTLSCSQTLNHNVMYWYQQKSSQAPKLLFHYYDKDFNNEADTPDNFQSRRPNTSFCFLDIRSPGLGDTAMYLCATSIDRFSHGYTFGSGTRLTVV.

There are a few counts of this clonotype. The chain joins TRBV20-1 to TRBJ2-3; no definite D call. The germline V and J ends were trimmed by 3 bases and 6 bases, with 4 bases remaining between them. The germline V gene encodes CDR1 DFQATT and CDR2 SNEGSKA (reference sequence). The CDR3 has 10 amino acids. The DNA of the CDR3 is TGCAGTGCTAGGTGGGATACGCAGTATTTT. Amino acid sequence: CSARWDTQYF.

The chain joins TRBV4-1 to TRBJ1-1; D gene unclear. V was cut by 4 bases and J by 1 base, with 16 bases left in between. The CDR3 has 16 amino acids. Germline V gives CDR1 MGHRA, CDR2 YSYEKL. The DNA of the CDR3 is TGCGCCAGCAGCCGGAGGTTCAGTCCAGCGAACACTGAAGCTTTCTTT. Translating gives CASSRRFSPANTEAFF.

This clonotype has just a few counts. This chain joins TRBV4-1 and TRBJ1-1; TRBD1 might be the D (6 bases). The CDR3 covers 12 residues. Trimming removed 6 bases from V and 7 bases from J, with 12 bases in between. Germline CDR1 reads MGHRA; CDR2 reads YSYEKL. DNA for the CDR3: TGCGCCAGCAGGAGGGGGGATGGTGAAGCTTTCTTT. This translates into CASRRGDGEAFF.

The chain links TRBV7-8 to TRBJ2-2; the D gene is possibly TRBD1 (7 bases). The CDR3 has 16 residues. CDR1 is SGHVS, CDR2 FQNEAQ, per germline. V was trimmed by 3 bases and J by 5 bases, leaving 16 bases between them. The CDR3: CASSFSRRGATGELFF. CDR3 bases: TGTGCCAGCAGCTTTTCCCGCAGGGGGGCTACCGGGGAGCTGTTTTTT.

The V and J genes are TRBV11-2 and TRBJ2-1; 8 nucleotides agree with TRBD2. This CDR3 has 12 amino acids. CDR1 SGHAT and CDR2 FQNNGV come from the germline V gene. V gave up 8 bases and J gave up 9 bases; unmatched junction bases: 6. This CDR3 reads CASEARGGEQFF. The CDR3 region has the DNA TGTGCCAGCGAGGCCCGGGGGGGTGAGCAGTTCTTC.

This clonotype was seen only a few times. The V and J genes are TRBV7-2 and TRBJ2-1, with 13 bases fitting TRBD2. Trimming took 8 bases from V and 7 from J; bases not matched to a gene: 14. Germline CDR1 and CDR2: SGHTA and FQGNSA. CDR3 length: 17 residues. DNA of the CDR3: TGTGCCAGCGGAGGACTAGCGGGGGTTTTCGGCGGGAATGAGCAGTTCTTC. Translated, it gives CASGGLAGVFGGNEQFF. The variable domain in full, with the rest retrieved from reference TRBV7-2 and TRBJ2-1, is GAGVSQSPSNKVTEKGKDVELRCDPISGHTALYWYRQSLGQGLEFLIYFQGNSAPDKSGLPSDRFSAERTGGSVSTLTIQRTQQEDSAVYLCASGGLAGVFGGNEQFFGPGTRLTVL.

This clonotype showed up just a few times. The gene calls are TRBV27 and TRBJ2-1; D unresolved. V lost 3 bases and J lost 4, with 10 bases in between. Germline V gene lookup returns CDR1 MNHEY and CDR2 SMNVEV (reference sequence). The CDR3 sequence is 14 residues long. CDR3 DNA sequence: TGTGCCAGCAGTTTTGGCCCGGAGTACAATGAGCAGTTCTTC. It translates to CASSFGPEYNEQFF.

J is TRBJ2-7 and V is TRBV6-2 or TRBV6-3; no definite D call. CDR1 and CDR2 from the germline V gene are MNHEY and SVGEGT. This CDR3 contains 13 residues. V lost 5 bases, J lost 6 bases, and 14 bases lay in between. The CDR3 coding sequence is TGTGCCAGCAGTAAAAACCCGGAAGGCGAGCAGTACGTC. Its protein is CASSKNPEGEQYV.

The chain uses TRBV5-1 and TRBJ2-1; TRBD2 agrees at 10 bases. V dropped 2 bases and J dropped 9; count of bases not matched to a gene: 8. Looked up from germline, CDR1 is SGHRS and CDR2 is YFSETQ. CDR3 length: 15 amino acids. As DNA, the CDR3 is TGCGCCAGCAGCTTCTATACTAGCGGGGATGGTGAGCAGTTCTTC. Its protein product is CASSFYTSGDGEQFF.

V and J are TRBV19 and TRBJ2-3, with D perhaps matching TRBD2 (6 bases). The CDR3 extends over 16 amino acids. Trimming removed 4 bases from V and 6 bases from J, with 20 bases in between. Germline-derived CDR1 and CDR2 are LNHDA and SQIVND (reference sequence). CDR3: CASSNPREPDGDTQYF. In DNA form, the CDR3 reads TGTGCCAGTAGTAACCCCCGGGAGCCCGATGGGGATACGCAGTATTTT.

The sample holds a few counts of this clonotype. The chain is built from TRBV24-1 and TRBJ2-1, with 9 bases fitting TRBD1. The CDR3 extends over 16 amino acids. Trimming removed 3 bases from V and 5 bases from J; junction bases left unmatched: 7. Germline values: CDR1 KGHDR, CDR2 SFDVKD. This CDR3 reads CATSDPDRGHHNEQFF. DNA for the CDR3: TGTGCCACCAGTGATCCGGACAGGGGACACCACAATGAGCAGTTCTTC.

The chain links TRBV19 to TRBJ1-1; D is undetermined. CDR1 and CDR2 (germline): LNHDA, SQIVND (reference sequence). The CDR3 runs 14 residues. V gave up 1 base and J gave up 1 base, with 7 bases separating them. As DNA, the CDR3 is TGTGCCAGTAGTATAGGATTGCGGAACACTGAAGCTTTCTTT. It codes for CASSIGLRNTEAFF. The whole variable domain, filled in from reference TRBV19 and TRBJ1-1, reads DGGITQSPKYLFRKEGQNVTLSCEQNLNHDAMYWYRQDPGQGLRLIYYSQIVNDFQKGDIAEGYSVSREKKESFPLTVTSAQKNPTAFYLCASSIGLRNTEAFFGQGTRLTVV.

Ten or more counts support this clonotype. The rearrangement joins TRBV10-3 to TRBJ1-2; D not resolved. Germline CDR1 ENHRY, CDR2 SYGVKD. The CDR3 is made up of 11 amino acids. The V and J ends lost 3 bases and 4 bases respectively, with 3 bases between them. The CDR3 DNA is TGTGCCATCAGTGACAGCTATGGCTACACCTTC. Its protein is CAISDSYGYTF.

In this sample, this clonotype turned up a few times. The rearrangement links TRBV6-5 to TRBJ2-1; 7 bases agree with TRBD2. The V gene's germline CDR1 is MNHEY and CDR2 SVGAGI. Unmatched junction bases numbered 12, after V lost 0 bases and J lost 4 bases. This CDR3 contains 18 residues. As DNA, the CDR3 is TGTGCCAGCAGTTACTCGAGTTTGTGGCGGGGGTTGTACAATGAGCAGTTCTTC. This encodes CASSYSSLWRGLYNEQFF.

This sequence joins TRBV2 and TRBJ2-3; D not certain. CDR1 is SNHLY, CDR2 FYNNEI, per germline. The CDR3 has 13 amino acids. V dropped 4 bases and J dropped 6 bases, with 11 bases sitting between them. The CDR3 DNA reads TGTGCCAGCAGTGGAGCGCGAAGTGATACGCAGTATTTT. As protein: CASSGARSDTQYF.

This clonotype was seen many times. J is TRBJ1-2 and V is TRBV11-2, with D hard to call. Germline CDR1 and CDR2: SGHAT and FQNNGV. Trimming removed 5 bases at V and 0 bases at J, with 13 bases between. The CDR3 totals 15 residues. In nucleotides, the CDR3 is TGTGCCAGCAGCCCCAGTCGGTCGTCTAACTATGGCTACACCTTC. Translating gives CASSPSRSSNYGYTF.

This clonotype was recorded at least ten times. V gene TRBV11-1 combines with J gene TRBJ2-1, with D maybe TRBD1 (6 bases). The CDR3 covers 14 residues. Per the germline V gene, CDR1 is SGHAT and CDR2 is FQDESV (reference sequence). Between the trimmed V and J ends, which lost 5 bases and 6 bases, there was a span of 14 bases. The CDR3 loop reads CASSQIGTTNEQFF. DNA of the CDR3: TGTGCCAGCAGCCAAATCGGGACAACCAATGAGCAGTTCTTC.